This T cell receptor (beta chain) was found in a study of T cells in localized non-small cell lung cancer. This clone was seen many times. Trimming took 0 bases from V and 6 from J, leaving 12 bases between them. The CDR3 extends over 14 amino acids. CDR1 SGHKS and CDR2 YYEKEE come from the germline V gene (reference sequence). The table came from immunoSEQ multiplex PCR; TCRdb's copy has only in-frame clones and leaves some out. Altogether roughly 48,000 clones are present, around three quarters being singletons, with the ten largest covering about 17%. This TCR derives from a man between 40 and 75 years old with stage I squamous cell lung carcinoma. The starting material was peripheral blood, obtained before any cancer treatment. V and J are TRBV5-5 and TRBJ1-1; D not certain. This CDR3 reads CASSLEVQKAEAFF. The CDR3 DNA follows: TGTGCCAGCAGCTTGGAAGTACAGAAGGCTGAAGCTTTCTTT.